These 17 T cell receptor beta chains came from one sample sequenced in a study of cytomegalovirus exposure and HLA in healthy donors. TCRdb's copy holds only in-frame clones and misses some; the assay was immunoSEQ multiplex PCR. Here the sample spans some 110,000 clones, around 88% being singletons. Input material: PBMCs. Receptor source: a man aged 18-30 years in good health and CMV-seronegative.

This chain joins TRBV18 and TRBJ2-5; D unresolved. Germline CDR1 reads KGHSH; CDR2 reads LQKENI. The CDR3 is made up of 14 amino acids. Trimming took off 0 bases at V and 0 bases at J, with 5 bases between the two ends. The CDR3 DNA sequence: TGTGCCAGCTCACCACCGTCCAACCAAGAGACCCAGTACTTC. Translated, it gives CASSPPSNQETQYF.

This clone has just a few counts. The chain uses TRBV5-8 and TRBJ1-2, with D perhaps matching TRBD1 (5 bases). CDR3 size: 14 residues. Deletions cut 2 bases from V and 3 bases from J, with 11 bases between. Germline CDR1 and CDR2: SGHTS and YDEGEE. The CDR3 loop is CASSFSGEDYGYTF. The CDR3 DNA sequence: TGTGCCAGCAGCTTTTCGGGGGAGGACTATGGCTACACCTTC.

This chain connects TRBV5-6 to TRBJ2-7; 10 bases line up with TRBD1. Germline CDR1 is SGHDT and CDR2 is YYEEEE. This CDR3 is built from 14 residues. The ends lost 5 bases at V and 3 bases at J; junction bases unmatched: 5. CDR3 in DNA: TGTGCCAGCAGAACTCGGGACAGGGGCTACGAGCAGTACTTC. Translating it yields CASRTRDRGYEQYF.

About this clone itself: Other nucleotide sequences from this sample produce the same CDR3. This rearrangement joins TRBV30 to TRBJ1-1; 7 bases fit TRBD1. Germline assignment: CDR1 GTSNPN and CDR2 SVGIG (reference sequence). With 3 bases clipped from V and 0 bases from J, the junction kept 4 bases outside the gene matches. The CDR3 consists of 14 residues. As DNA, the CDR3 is TGTGCCTGGAGCCCCGGACAGGTGAACACTGAAGCTTTCTTT. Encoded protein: CAWSPGQVNTEAFF. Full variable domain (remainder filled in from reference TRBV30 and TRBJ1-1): SQTIHQWPATLVQPVGSPLSLECTVEGTSNPNLYWYRQAAGRGLQLLFYSVGIGQISSEVPQNLSASRPQDRQFILSSKKLLLSDSGFYLCAWSPGQVNTEAFFGQGTRLTVV.

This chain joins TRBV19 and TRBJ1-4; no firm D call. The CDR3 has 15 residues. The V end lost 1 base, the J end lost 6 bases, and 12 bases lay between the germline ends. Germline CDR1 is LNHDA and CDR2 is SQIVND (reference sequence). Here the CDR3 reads CASSIVGGWDEKLFF. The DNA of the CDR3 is TGTGCCAGTAGTATAGTAGGAGGTTGGGATGAAAAACTGTTTTTT.

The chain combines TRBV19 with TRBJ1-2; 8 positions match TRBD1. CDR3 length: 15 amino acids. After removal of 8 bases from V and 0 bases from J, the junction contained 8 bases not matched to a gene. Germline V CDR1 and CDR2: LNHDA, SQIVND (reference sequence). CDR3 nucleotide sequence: TGTGCCAGTTGGACAGGGAGGGGGACTAACTATGGCTACACCTTC. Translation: CASWTGRGTNYGYTF.

The CDR3 bases are TGTGCCAGCAGAAAAACAGGGGAGGACGGGGCCAACGTCCTGACTTTC. Protein product: CASRKTGEDGANVLTF. The V call is TRBV7-6, the J call TRBJ2-6, with a tentative D call TRBD1 (7 bases). CDR3 length equals 16 residues. Germline CDR1 SGHVS, CDR2 FNYEAQ. V was pared by 6 bases and J by 4 bases, with 16 bases between.

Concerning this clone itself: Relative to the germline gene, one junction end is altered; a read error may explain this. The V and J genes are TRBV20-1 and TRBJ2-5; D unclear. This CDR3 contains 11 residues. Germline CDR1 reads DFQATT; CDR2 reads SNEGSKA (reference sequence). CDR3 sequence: CSAHLEWAQHF. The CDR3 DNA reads TGCAGTGCTCATCTTGAATGGGCCCAGCACTTC.

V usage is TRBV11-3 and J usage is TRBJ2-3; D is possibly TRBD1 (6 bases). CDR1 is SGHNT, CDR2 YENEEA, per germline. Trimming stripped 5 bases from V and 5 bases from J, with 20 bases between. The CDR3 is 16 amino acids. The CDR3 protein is CASSHSRGKGGDTQYF. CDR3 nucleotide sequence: TGTGCCAGCAGCCACAGTAGGGGGAAGGGCGGAGATACGCAGTATTTT.

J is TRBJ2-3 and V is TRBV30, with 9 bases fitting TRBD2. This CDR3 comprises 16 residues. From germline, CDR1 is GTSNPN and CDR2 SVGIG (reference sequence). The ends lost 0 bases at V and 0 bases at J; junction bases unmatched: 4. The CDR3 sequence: CAWSVAGGTSTDTQYF. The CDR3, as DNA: TGTGCCTGGAGTGTAGCGGGGGGTACTAGCACAGATACGCAGTATTTT. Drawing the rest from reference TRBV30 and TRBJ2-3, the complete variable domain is SQTIHQWPATLVQPVGSPLSLECTVEGTSNPNLYWYRQAAGRGLQLLFYSVGIGQISSEVPQNLSASRPQDRQFILSSKKLLLSDSGFYLCAWSVAGGTSTDTQYFGPGTRLTVL.

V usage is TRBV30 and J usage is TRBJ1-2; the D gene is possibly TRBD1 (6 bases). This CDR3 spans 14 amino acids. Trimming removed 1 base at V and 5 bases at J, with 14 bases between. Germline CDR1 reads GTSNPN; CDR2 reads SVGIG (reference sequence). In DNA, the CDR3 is TGTGCCTGGAGTGGGGACACGTCTAGGTATGGCTACACCTTC. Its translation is CAWSGDTSRYGYTF.

The CDR3 DNA follows: TGTGCCAGCAGCTTAGGGCTAGCGGGACAAGAGACCCAGTACTTC. This gives the protein CASSLGLAGQETQYF. J is TRBJ2-5 and V is TRBV11-2; TRBD2 agrees at 9 bases. The CDR3 spans 15 residues. Per the germline V gene, CDR1 is SGHAT and CDR2 is FQNNGV. V shed 1 base, J shed 2 bases, and the junction held 2 bases outside the gene matches.

The CDR3 reads CASSPRRFQETQYF. As DNA, the CDR3 is TGTGCCAGCAGTCCGCGGAGATTCCAAGAGACCCAGTACTTC. The chain links TRBV2 to TRBJ2-5; D not resolved. V lost 5 bases and J lost 1, with 11 bases in between. Looked up from germline, CDR1 is SNHLY and CDR2 is FYNNEI. The CDR3 runs to 14 residues.

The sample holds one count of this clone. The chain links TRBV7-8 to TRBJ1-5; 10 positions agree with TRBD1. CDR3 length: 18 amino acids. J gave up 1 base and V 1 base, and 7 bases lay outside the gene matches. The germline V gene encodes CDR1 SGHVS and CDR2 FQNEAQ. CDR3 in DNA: TGTGCCAGCAGCTTAGGATCAGACAGGGGGCGAAGCAATCAGCCCCAGCATTTT. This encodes CASSLGSDRGRSNQPQHF. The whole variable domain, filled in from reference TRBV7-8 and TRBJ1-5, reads GAGVSQSPRYKVAKRGQDVALRCDPISGHVSLFWYQQALGQGPEFLTYFQNEAQLDKSGLPSDRFFAERPEGSVSTLKIQRTQQEDSAVYLCASSLGSDRGRSNQPQHFGDGTRLSIL.

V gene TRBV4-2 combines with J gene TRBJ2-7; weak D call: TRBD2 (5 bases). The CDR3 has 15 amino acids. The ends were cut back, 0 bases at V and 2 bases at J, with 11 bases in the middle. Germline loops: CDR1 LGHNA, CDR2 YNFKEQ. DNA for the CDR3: TGTGCCAGCAGCCAAGAGGATGGGGAGCCCTACGAGCAGTACTTC. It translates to CASSQEDGEPYEQYF.

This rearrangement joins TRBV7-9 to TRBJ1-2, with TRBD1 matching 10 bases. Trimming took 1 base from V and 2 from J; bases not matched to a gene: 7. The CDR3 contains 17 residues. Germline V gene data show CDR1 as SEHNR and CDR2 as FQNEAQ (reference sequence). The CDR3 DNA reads TGTGCCAGCAGCTTAGTGGGACAGGGGAGAGAAAACTATGGCTACACCTTC. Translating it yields CASSLVGQGRENYGYTF. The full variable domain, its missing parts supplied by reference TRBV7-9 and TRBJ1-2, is DTGVSQNPRHKITKRGQNVTFRCDPISEHNRLYWYRQTLGQGPEFLTYFQNEAQLEKSRLLSDRFSAERPKGSFSTLEIQRTEQGDSAMYLCASSLVGQGRENYGYTFGSGTRLTVV.

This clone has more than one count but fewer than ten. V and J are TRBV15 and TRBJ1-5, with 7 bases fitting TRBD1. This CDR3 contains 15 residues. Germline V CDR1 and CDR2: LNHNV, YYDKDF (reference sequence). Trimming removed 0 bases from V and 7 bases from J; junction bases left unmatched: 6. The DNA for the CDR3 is TGTGCCACCAGCAGAGAGACAGGGAGCGGGCAGCCCCAGCATTTT. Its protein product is CATSRETGSGQPQHF.